What follows is one TCR beta chain and its context. The antigen is undetermined. This sample was taken from a study of beta chain features in type 1 diabetes. As for the study in general: Across the samples, 100 million to 130 million sorted cells were examined in total.

The study's findings and limits: In cDNA sequencing, cells with high TCR expression could be over-represented. Fewer insertions but more deletions were seen at VDJ junctions in type 1 diabetes patients. All four CD4+ subsets of Type 1 diabetes patients contained TCRB CDR3s that were moderately but significantly shorter.

The isolated RNA, all of it, was reverse transcribed, so expressed TCRB transcripts were what got sequenced. Profiled with immunoSEQ multiplex PCR; TCRdb holds only in-frame clones, not every one. The sample lists fewer than 400,000 clones, around 9.3% occurring once. Via the markers CD45RO/CCR7/CD25/CD127/CD95/CD27, stem cell-like memory, regulatory, central memory and naive CD4+ cells were sorted. The material sequenced was central memory CD4+ T cells from blood. The receptor was isolated from a man aged 25-40 years with type 1 diabetes.

The CDR3 region has the DNA TGTGCCAGCAGCGGGACGGACTATGGCTACACCTTC. This sequence encodes CASSGTDYGYTF. J is TRBJ1-2 and V is TRBV11-2, with D possibly being TRBD1 (5 bases). CDR3 length equals 12 residues. Germline lookup yields CDR1 SGHAT and CDR2 FQNNGV. V was trimmed by 5 bases and J by 3 bases, leaving 7 bases between them.